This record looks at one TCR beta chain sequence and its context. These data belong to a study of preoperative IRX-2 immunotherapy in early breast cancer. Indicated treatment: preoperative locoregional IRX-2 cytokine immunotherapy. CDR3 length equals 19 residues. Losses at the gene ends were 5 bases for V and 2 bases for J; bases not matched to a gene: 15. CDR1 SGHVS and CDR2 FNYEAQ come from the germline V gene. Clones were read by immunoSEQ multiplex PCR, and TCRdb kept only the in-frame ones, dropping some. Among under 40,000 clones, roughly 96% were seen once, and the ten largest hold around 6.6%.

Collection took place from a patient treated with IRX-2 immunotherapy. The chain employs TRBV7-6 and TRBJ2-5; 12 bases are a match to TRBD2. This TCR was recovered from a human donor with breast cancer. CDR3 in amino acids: CASSPIGGLAGTRQETQYF. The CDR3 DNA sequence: TGTGCCAGCAGCCCTATCGGCGGACTAGCGGGGACCCGGCAAGAGACCCAGTACTTC.